These T cell receptor beta chains were read from a single sample in a study of T cell responses to AZD1222 COVID-19 vaccine. Assay: immunoSEQ multiplex PCR; the TCRdb copy retains only in-frame clones and omits some. In the table there are 200,000 to 250,000 clones, 85% to 95% of which are singletons. The sequenced sample was peripheral blood, obtained on day 0 of MenACWY control vaccination. The receptor source for this set is an adult in good health. Each CDR3 is given with its conserved first and last residue. D genes are given only for firm matches. Clone size is stated in some rows and not others, as once, few, many or a class when expanded.

abundance	v_gene	j_gene	d_gene	CDR3aa	CDR3nt
.	TRBV19	TRBJ2-3	TRBD2	CASRDPAGARTDTQYF	TGTGCCAGTAGAGATCCAGCGGGGGCGCGCACAGATACGCAGTATTTT
.	TRBV6-1	TRBJ1-1	.	CASSENLSITEAFF	TGTGCCAGCAGTGAAAACTTGAGTATTACCGAAGCTTTCTTT
.	TRBV5-4	TRBJ2-3	.	CASSREHATDTQYF	TGTGCCAGCAGCCGGGAACATGCCACAGATACGCAGTATTTT
.	TRBV6-1	TRBJ1-1	.	CASSEGGRQEAFF	TGTGCCAGCAGTGAGGGTGGTAGACAGGAAGCTTTCTTT
.	TRBV5-8	TRBJ1-4	.	CASSDVGANEKLFF	TGTGCCAGCAGCGACGTCGGGGCTAATGAAAAACTGTTTTTT
.	TRBV4-1	TRBJ2-4	TRBD2	CASSLGGSLAKNIQYF	TGCGCCAGCAGCCTGGGGGGGTCTCTAGCCAAAAACATTCAGTACTTC
.	TRBV10-3	TRBJ1-3	TRBD1	CAIRSTGTGNTIYF	TGTGCCATCAGATCGACAGGGACTGGAAACACCATATATTTT
.	TRBV18	TRBJ1-1	TRBD1	CASSQDRGEAFF	TGTGCCAGCTCTCAGGACAGGGGTGAAGCTTTCTTT
.	TRBV19	TRBJ1-1	.	CASSIRALNTEAFF	TGTGCCAGTAGTATCCGAGCGTTGAACACTGAAGCTTTCTTT
.	TRBV19	TRBJ1-2	.	CASSIQSASPGYTF	TGTGCCAGTAGTATACAATCGGCGAGCCCTGGCTACACCTTC
.	TRBV3-1/TRBV3-2	TRBJ1-6	.	CASSQMIGDRSPLHF	TGTGCCAGCAGCCAAATGATTGGGGATCGTTCACCCCTCCACTTT
.	TRBV7-2	TRBJ2-5	.	CASSLAQGGQETQYF	TGTGCCAGCAGCTTAGCGCAGGGCGGCCAAGAGACCCAGTACTTC
.	TRBV15	TRBJ2-7	.	CATSRDGGYEQYF	TGTGCCACCAGCAGAGATGGGGGGTACGAGCAGTACTTC
.	TRBV5-4	TRBJ1-2	TRBD1	CASSPRGQGLNYGYTF	TGTGCCAGCAGCCCACGAGGACAGGGTCTTAACTATGGCTACACCTTC
.	TRBV5-8	TRBJ1-6	.	CASNVRGYSPLHF	TGTGCCAGCAACGTGCGCGGCTATTCACCCCTCCACTTT
.	TRBV19	TRBJ2-7	.	CASTFQFDRRLSEQYF	TGTGCCAGTACTTTCCAGTTCGACAGGCGGCTCTCCGAGCAGTACTTC
.	TRBV5-6	TRBJ2-7	.	CASSPVGSEGNEQYF	TGTGCCAGCAGCCCGGTCGGTAGCGAAGGGAACGAGCAGTACTTC
.	TRBV24-1	TRBJ1-2	.	CATSAYETGNYGYTF	TGTGCCACCAGTGCGTATGAGACGGGTAACTATGGCTACACCTTC
.	TRBV19	TRBJ1-5	.	CASSFLDFNNQPQHF	TGTGCCAGTAGCTTCCTGGATTTTAACAATCAGCCCCAGCATTTT
.	TRBV2	TRBJ1-1	.	CASLEGKNTEAFF	TGTGCCAGCTTAGAAGGCAAGAACACTGAAGCTTTCTTT
.	TRBV5-1	TRBJ1-6	.	CASSLSSYNSPLHF	TGCGCCAGCAGCTTGTCCAGTTATAATTCACCCCTCCACTTT
.	TRBV3-1/TRBV3-2	TRBJ2-1	TRBD2	CASRSGTSGVLSSYNEQFF	TGTGCCAGCAGGTCCGGGACTAGCGGGGTTTTAAGCTCCTACAATGAGCAGTTCTTC
.	TRBV6-5	TRBJ1-1	.	CASSYGSSGSNTEAFF	TGTGCCAGCAGTTATGGGAGTTCAGGGTCTAACACTGAAGCTTTCTTT
.	TRBV7-2	TRBJ1-5	.	CASSPGPGQPQHF	TGTGCCAGCAGCCCAGGGCCGGGCCAGCCCCAGCATTTT
.	TRBV4-2	TRBJ1-2	.	CASSPKTHPNYGYTF	TGTGCCAGCAGCCCAAAGACGCACCCTAACTATGGCTACACCTTC
.	TRBV5-1	TRBJ2-1	.	CASSLGQTSYNEQFF	TGCGCCAGCAGCCTGGGACAAACATCGTACAATGAGCAGTTCTTC
.	TRBV3-1/TRBV3-2	TRBJ1-2	TRBD1	CASSQVLSGTVGYTF	TGTGCCAGCAGCCAAGTTCTATCCGGGACAGTCGGCTACACCTTC
.	TRBV3-1/TRBV3-2	TRBJ1-2	.	CASSQAKSGGYTF	TGTGCCAGCAGCCAAGCCAAGTCGGGGGGCTACACCTTC
.	TRBV5-1	TRBJ1-6	TRBD1	CASSPPGQGYSPLHF	TGCGCCAGCAGCCCGCCGGGACAGGGGTATTCACCCCTCCACTTT
.	TRBV30	TRBJ1-5	.	CAWSEDHNQPQHF	TGTGCCTGGAGTGAGGATCACAATCAGCCCCAGCATTTT
.	TRBV19	TRBJ2-3	.	CASSIAGALLYF	TGTGCCAGTAGTATCGCCGGGGCCCTTCTGTATTTT
.	TRBV6-6	TRBJ1-6	.	CASSYTSTDSPLHF	TGTGCCAGCAGTTACACCTCGACAGATTCACCCCTCCACTTT
once	TRBV6-1	TRBJ1-2	.	CASSEVGRSYGYTF	TGTGCCAGCAGTGAAGTGGGGCGGTCCTATGGCTACACCTTC
.	TRBV2	TRBJ1-5	TRBD1	CASSAGQGNQPQHF	TGTGCCAGCAGTGCGGGACAGGGCAATCAGCCCCAGCATTTT
.	TRBV6-6	TRBJ1-1	.	CASSRQNTEAFF	TGTGCCAGCAGTCGACAGAACACTGAAGCTTTCTTT
.	TRBV12-3/TRBV12-4	TRBJ1-5	.	CASSLGPQQPQHF	TGTGCCAGCAGTTTAGGGCCGCAGCAGCCCCAGCATTTT